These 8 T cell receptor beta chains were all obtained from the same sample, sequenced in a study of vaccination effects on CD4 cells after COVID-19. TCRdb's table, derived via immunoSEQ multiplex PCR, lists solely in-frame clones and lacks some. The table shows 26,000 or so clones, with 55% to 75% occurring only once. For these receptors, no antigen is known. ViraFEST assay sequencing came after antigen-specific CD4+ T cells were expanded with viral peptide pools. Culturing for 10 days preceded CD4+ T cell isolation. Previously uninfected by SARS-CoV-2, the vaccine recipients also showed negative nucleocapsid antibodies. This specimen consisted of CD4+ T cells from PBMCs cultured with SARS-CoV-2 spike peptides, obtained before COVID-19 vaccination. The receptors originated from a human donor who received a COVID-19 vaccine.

CDR3 amino acids: CASKGDGLGEQYF. The CDR3, as DNA: TGTGCCAGTAAAGGGGACGGTTTGGGCGAGCAGTACTTC. The rearrangement joins TRBV19 to TRBJ2-7; D is perhaps TRBD1 or TRBD2 (5 bases each). The CDR3 extends over 13 amino acids. The germline gives CDR1 LNHDA, CDR2 SQIVND (reference sequence). Trimming left V 7 bases short and J 6 bases short, with 16 bases between.

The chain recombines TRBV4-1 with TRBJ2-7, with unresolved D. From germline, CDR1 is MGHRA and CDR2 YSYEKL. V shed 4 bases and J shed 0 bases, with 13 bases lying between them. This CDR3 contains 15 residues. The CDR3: CASSLGALSSYEQYF. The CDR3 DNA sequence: TGCGCCAGCAGCCTAGGAGCTTTGTCCTCCTACGAGCAGTACTTC.

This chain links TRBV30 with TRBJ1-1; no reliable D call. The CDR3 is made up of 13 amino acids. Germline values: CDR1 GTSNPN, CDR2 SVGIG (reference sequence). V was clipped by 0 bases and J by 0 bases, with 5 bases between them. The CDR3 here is CAWSVAMNTEAFF. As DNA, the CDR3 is TGTGCCTGGAGTGTGGCCATGAACACTGAAGCTTTCTTT.

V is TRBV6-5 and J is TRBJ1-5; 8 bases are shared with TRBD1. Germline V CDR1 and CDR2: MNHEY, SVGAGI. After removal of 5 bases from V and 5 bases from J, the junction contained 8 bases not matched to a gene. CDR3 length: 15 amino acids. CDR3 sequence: CASSPLQGADQPQHF. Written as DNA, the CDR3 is TGTGCCAGCAGTCCACTCCAGGGGGCCGATCAGCCCCAGCATTTT.

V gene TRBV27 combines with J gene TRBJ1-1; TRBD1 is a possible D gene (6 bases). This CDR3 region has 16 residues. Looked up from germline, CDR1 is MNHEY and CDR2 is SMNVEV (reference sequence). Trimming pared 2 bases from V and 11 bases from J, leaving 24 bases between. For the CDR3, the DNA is TGTGCCAGCAGTTTAGCGGGAAACTACGGACAGAAAATGGCTTTCTTT. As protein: CASSLAGNYGQKMAFF.

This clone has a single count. The CDR3 sequence is CATTPGYGGEHYNEQFF. CDR3 in DNA: TGTGCCACCACCCCCGGTTACGGGGGGGAGCACTACAATGAGCAGTTCTTC. The chain couples TRBV10-3 to TRBJ2-1; 8 bases match TRBD2. Germline trimming cut 10 bases from V and 3 bases from J; bases unmatched to any gene: 17. CDR1 is ENHRY, CDR2 SYGVKD, per germline. The CDR3 has 17 amino acids.

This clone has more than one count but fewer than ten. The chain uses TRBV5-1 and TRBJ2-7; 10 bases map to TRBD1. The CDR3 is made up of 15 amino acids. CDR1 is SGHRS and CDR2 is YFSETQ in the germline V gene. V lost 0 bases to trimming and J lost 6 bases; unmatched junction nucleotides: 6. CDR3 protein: CASSLVGDRGSEQYF. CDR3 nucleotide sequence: TGCGCCAGCAGCTTGGTGGGGGACAGGGGCTCCGAGCAGTACTTC.

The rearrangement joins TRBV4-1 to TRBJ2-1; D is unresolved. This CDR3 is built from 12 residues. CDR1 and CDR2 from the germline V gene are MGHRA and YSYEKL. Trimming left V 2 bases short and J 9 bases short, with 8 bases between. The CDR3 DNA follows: TGCGCCAGCAGCCAAACAGAACGTGAGCAGTTCTTC. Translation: CASSQTEREQFF.